This T cell receptor (beta chain) was recorded in a study of CD8 T cells in ankylosing spondylitis. Trimming stripped 1 base from V and 1 base from J, with 13 bases between. The CDR3 runs to 16 residues. The germline V gene has CDR1 SGHAT and CDR2 FQNNGV. Each CDR3 protein gets one entry after TCRdb re-called the 5' RACE reads with MiXCR. The profile shows some 270,000 distinct CDR3 sequences, around 32% of them singletons. This clonotype was obtained from a male donor with ankylosing spondylitis or in good health (not recorded which). The V call is TRBV11-2, the J call TRBJ1-1; unclear D gene. The specimen sequenced was blood, either unsorted or a sorted T cell fraction (not recorded which). The CDR3 region is CASSLGLLTENTEAFF. The CDR3 bases are TGTGCCAGCAGCTTAGGTCTGCTGACTGAGAACACTGAAGCTTTCTTT.